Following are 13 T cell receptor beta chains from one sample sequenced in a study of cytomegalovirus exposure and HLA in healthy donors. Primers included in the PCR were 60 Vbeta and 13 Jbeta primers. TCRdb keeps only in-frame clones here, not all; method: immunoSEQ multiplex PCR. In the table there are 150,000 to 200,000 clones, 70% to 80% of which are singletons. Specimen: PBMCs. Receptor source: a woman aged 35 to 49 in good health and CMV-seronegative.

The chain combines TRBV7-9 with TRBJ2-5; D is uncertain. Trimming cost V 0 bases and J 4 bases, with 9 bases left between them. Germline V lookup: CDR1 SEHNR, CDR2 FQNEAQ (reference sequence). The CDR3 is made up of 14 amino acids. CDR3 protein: CASSLAPERETQYF. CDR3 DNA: TGTGCCAGCAGCTTAGCCCCCGAGCGAGAGACCCAGTACTTC.

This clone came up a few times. For the CDR3, the DNA is TGTGCCACCAGCAGAGAAGTCGGGATACGGGCTGAAGCTTTCTTT. This translates into CATSREVGIRAEAFF. The chain recombines TRBV15 with TRBJ1-1; no definite D call. CDR1 is LNHNV and CDR2 is YYDKDF in the germline V gene (reference sequence). The CDR3 extends over 15 amino acids. The V end lost 0 bases, the J end lost 6 bases, and 14 bases lay between the germline ends.

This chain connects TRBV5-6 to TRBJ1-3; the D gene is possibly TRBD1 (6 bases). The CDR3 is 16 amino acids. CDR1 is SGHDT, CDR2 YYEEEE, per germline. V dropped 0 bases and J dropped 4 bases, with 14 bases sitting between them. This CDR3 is CASSLEEWGRGNTIYF. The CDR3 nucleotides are TGTGCCAGCAGCTTGGAAGAGTGGGGGCGCGGAAACACCATATATTTT.

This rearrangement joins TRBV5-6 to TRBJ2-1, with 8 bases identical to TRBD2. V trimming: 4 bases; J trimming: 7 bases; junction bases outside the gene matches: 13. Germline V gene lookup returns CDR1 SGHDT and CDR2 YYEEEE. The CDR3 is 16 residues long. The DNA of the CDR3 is TGTGCCAGCAGCAAGTTAGCGGGAAGCGTTGGGAATGAGCAGTTCTTC. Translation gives CASSKLAGSVGNEQFF. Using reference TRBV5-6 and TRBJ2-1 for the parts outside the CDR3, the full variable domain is DAGVTQSPTHLIKTRGQQVTLRCSPKSGHDTVSWYQQALGQGPQFIFQYYEEEERQRGNFPDRFSGHQFPNYSSELNVNALLLGDSALYLCASSKLAGSVGNEQFFGPGTRLTVL.

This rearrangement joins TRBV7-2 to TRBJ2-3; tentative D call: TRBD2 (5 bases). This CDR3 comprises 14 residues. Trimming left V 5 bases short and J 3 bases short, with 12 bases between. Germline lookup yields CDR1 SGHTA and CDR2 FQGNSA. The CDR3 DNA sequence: TGTGCCAGCAGCCGAGCGGTAGTGACAGATACGCAGTATTTT. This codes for CASSRAVVTDTQYF.

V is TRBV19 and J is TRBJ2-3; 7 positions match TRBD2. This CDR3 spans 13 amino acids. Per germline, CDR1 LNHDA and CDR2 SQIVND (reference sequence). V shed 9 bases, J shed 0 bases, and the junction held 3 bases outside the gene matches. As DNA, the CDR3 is TGTGCCAGCGGGACTATCAGCACAGATACGCAGTATTTT. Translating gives CASGTISTDTQYF.

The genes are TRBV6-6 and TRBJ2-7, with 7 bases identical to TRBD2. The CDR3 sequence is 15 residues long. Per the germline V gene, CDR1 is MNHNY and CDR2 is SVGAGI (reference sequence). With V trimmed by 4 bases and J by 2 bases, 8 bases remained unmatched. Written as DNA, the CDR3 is TGTGCCAGCAGTTTTCCTAGCGGTTCTACCTACGAGCAGTACTTC. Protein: CASSFPSGSTYEQYF.

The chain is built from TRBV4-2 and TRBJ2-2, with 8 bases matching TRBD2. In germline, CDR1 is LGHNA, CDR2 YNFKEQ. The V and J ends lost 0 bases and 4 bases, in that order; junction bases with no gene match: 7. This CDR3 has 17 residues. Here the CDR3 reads CASSQDWLAGRTGELFF. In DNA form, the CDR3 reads TGTGCCAGCAGCCAAGATTGGCTAGCGGGCCGCACCGGGGAGCTGTTTTTT.

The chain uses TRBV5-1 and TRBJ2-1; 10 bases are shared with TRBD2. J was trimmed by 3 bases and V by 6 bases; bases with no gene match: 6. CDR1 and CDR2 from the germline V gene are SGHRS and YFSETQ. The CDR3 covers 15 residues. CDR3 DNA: TGCGCCAGCAAGGTAGCGGGAGGAGACTACAATGAGCAGTTCTTC. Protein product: CASKVAGGDYNEQFF. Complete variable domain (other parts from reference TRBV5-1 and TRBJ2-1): KAGVTQTPRYLIKTRGQQVTLSCSPISGHRSVSWYQQTPGQGLQFLFEYFSETQRNKGNFPGRFSGRQFSNSRSEMNVSTLELGDSALYLCASKVAGGDYNEQFFGPGTRLTVL.

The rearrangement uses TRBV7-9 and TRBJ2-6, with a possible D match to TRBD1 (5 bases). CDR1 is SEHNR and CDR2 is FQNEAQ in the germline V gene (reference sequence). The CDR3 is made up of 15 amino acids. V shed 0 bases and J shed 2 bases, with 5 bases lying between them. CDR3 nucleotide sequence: TGTGCCAGCAGCTTAGCGGGGCCTGGGGCCAACGTCCTGACTTTC. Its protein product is CASSLAGPGANVLTF.

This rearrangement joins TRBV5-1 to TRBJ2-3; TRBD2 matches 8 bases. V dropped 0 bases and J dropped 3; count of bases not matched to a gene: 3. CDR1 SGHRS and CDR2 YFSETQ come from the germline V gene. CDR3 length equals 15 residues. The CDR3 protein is CASSLGGGRTDTQYF. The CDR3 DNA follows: TGCGCCAGCAGCTTGGGTGGCGGGAGGACAGATACGCAGTATTTT.

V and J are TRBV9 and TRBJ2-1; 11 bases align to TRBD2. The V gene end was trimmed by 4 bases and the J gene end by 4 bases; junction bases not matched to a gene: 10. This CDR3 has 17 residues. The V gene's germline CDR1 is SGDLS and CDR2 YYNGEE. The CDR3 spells CASSTTLAGVGYNEQFF. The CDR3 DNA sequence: TGTGCCAGCAGCACGACACTAGCGGGAGTCGGTTACAATGAGCAGTTCTTC.

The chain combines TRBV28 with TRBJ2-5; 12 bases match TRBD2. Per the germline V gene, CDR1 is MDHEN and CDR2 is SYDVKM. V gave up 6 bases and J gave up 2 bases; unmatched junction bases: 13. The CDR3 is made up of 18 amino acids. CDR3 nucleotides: TGTGCCAGCAGCTCCCCCGGGGTGACTAGCGGGGGACAAGAGACCCAGTACTTC. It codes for CASSSPGVTSGGQETQYF. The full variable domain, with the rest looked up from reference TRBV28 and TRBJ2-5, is DVKVTQSSRYLVKRTGEKVFLECVQDMDHENMFWYRQDPGLGLRLIYFSYDVKMKEKGDIPEGYSVSREKKERFSLILESASTNQTSMYLCASSSPGVTSGGQETQYFGPGTRLLVL.